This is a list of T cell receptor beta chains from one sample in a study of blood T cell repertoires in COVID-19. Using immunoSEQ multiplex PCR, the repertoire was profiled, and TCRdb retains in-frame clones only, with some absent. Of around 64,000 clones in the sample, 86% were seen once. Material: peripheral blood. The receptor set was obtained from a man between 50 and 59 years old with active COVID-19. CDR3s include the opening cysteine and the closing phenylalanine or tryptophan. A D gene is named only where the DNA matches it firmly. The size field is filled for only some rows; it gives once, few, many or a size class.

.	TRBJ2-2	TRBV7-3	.	TGTGCCAGCAGCTTCTACACCGGGGAGCTGTTTTTT	CASSFYTGELFF
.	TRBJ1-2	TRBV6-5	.	TGTGCCAGTAGCAACCCAGGGTCCCTTGGTGGCTACACCTTC	CASSNPGSLGGYTF
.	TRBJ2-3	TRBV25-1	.	TGTGCCAGCAGTGAATTGTCAGGGGATAGCACAGATACGCAGTATTTT	CASSELSGDSTDTQYF
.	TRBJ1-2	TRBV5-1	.	TGCGCCAGCAGCTTGGAGGCAGGCCTTAACTATGGCTACACCTTC	CASSLEAGLNYGYTF
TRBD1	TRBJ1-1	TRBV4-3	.	TGCGCCAGCAGCCTAACCCGGGACAGGGAGAACACTGAAGCTTTCTTT	CASSLTRDRENTEAFF
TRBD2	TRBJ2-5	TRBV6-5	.	TGTGCCAGCAGTTACCTAGCGGGGGGGAAAGAGACCCAGTACTTC	CASSYLAGGKETQYF
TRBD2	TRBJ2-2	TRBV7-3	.	TGTGCCAGCAGCTTAACGGTTACTAGCGGGTTCGGGGAGCTGTTTTTT	CASSLTVTSGFGELFF
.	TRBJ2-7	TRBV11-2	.	TGTGCCAGCAGCTTAGATCATGACAGCTACGAGCAGTACTTC	CASSLDHDSYEQYF
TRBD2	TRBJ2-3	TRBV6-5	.	TGTGCCAGCAGTCGGAAAGCGGGGGCTCAGGATACGCAGTATTTT	CASSRKAGAQDTQYF
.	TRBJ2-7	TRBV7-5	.	TGTGCCAGAAGCGCTACTAGCGGGGGGGCCTGGCACGAGCAGTACTTC	CARSATSGGAWHEQYF
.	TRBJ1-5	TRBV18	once	TGTGCCAGCTCACCCGACGGGGGAAGCAATCAGCCCCAGCATTTT	CASSPDGGSNQPQHF
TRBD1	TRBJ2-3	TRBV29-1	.	TGCAGCGTTCGGGACAGGGGTAGGGATACGCAGTATTTT	CSVRDRGRDTQYF
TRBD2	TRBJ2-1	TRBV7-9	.	TGTGCCAGCAGCTTGACTAGCGGGAGCTCGCGGGAGCAGTTCTTC	CASSLTSGSSREQFF
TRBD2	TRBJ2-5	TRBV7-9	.	TGTGCCAGCAGCCCGGGACTAGCGGGAGCAGAGACCCAGTACTTC	CASSPGLAGAETQYF
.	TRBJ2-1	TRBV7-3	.	TGTGCCAGCAGCCCCGGGACTGGGGAGAGAGGGCAGTTCTTC	CASSPGTGERGQFF
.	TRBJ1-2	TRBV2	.	TGTGCCAGCAGTGCCGACAGGCTTGGCTACACCTTC	CASSADRLGYTF
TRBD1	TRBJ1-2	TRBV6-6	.	TGTGCCAGCAGTTCGCCCACAGGGGGAAATGGCTACACCTTC	CASSSPTGGNGYTF
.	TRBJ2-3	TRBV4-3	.	TGCGCCAGCAGCCAAGATCTCGACGACGGGAACACAGATACGCAGTATTTT	CASSQDLDDGNTDTQYF
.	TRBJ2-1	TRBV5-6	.	TGTGCCAGCAGCCGAGCTTACAATGAGCAGTTCTTC	CASSRAYNEQFF
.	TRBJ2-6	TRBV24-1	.	TGTGCCACCAGTGATTCCCGAAGCGGCTCTGGGGCCAACGTCCTGACTTTC	CATSDSRSGSGANVLTF
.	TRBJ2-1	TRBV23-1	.	TGCGCCAGCAGTCGAAACCGGGAAGAGCCACCCTCCCGCGTGGTCAATGAGCAGTTCTTC	CASSRNREEPPSRVVNEQFF
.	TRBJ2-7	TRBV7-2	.	TGTGCCAGCAGCTTACAGGGAGGCCCCTACGAGCAGTACTTC	CASSLQGGPYEQYF
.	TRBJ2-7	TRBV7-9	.	TGTGCCAGCAGCTTAGCAGACAAGCCCTACGAGCAGTACTTC	CASSLADKPYEQYF
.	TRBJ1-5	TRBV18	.	TGTGCCAGCTCACCCCCGGGGGGGGGCAATCAGCCCCAGCATTTT	CASSPPGGGNQPQHF
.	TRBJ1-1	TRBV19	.	TGTGCCAGTAGTATTCCAGGGGTCAACACTGAAGCTTTCTTT	CASSIPGVNTEAFF
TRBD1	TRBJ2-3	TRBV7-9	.	TGTGCCAGCAGCTACACAGGGGGCACAGATACGCAGTATTTT	CASSYTGGTDTQYF
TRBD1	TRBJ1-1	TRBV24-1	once	TGTGCCACCAGTTCATCGGGGACAGTGAACACTGAAGCTTTCTTT	CATSSSGTVNTEAFF
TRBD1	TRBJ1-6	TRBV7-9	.	TGTGCCAGCAGTTGGACAGGGGAAGATTCACCCCTCCACTTT	CASSWTGEDSPLHF
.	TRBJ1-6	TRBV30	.	TGTGCCTGGAGTGTCGACAGTGTGGGGCCCCTCCACTTT	CAWSVDSVGPLHF